This is a list of T cell receptor beta chains from one sample in a study of T cells in Graves' hyperthyroidism and ophthalmopathy. TCRdb analysed the multiplex PCR reads with MiXCR anew, one entry per CDR3 protein. The table includes around 760,000 distinct CDR3 sequences, over 35% detected once. Sample: blood. The receptors shown here come from a woman aged 40 to 50 with Graves' hyperthyroidism. Both conserved end residues are part of each CDR3. Fields, in order: V gene, J gene, CDR3 protein.

v_call: TRBV29-1
j_call: TRBJ2-7
cdr3_aa: CSSVQGQGEQYF

v_call: TRBV6-5
j_call: TRBJ2-7
cdr3_aa: CSYPRRSGILSSEQYF

v_call: TRBV24-1
j_call: TRBJ2-5
cdr3_aa: CATSDTGTGVQETQYF

v_call: TRBV11-2
j_call: TRBJ2-7
cdr3_aa: CASSSTTLAYEQYF

v_call: TRBV6-5
j_call: TRBJ1-2
cdr3_aa: CASSRTGITYGYTF

v_call: TRBV7-9
j_call: TRBJ1-6
cdr3_aa: CASSSGAWGQYNSPLHF

v_call: TRBV19
j_call: TRBJ2-5
cdr3_aa: CASSGPVRTQYF

v_call: TRBV12-3/TRBV12-4
j_call: TRBJ1-2
cdr3_aa: CASSLGRNYGYTF

v_call: TRBV12-3/TRBV12-4
j_call: TRBJ2-5
cdr3_aa: CASSLGWGELDKEAQYF

v_call: TRBV29-1
j_call: TRBJ2-5
cdr3_aa: CSVDDGGWETQYF

v_call: TRBV7-6
j_call: TRBJ1-1
cdr3_aa: CASITRRGRSTEAFF

v_call: TRBV20-1
j_call: TRBJ1-3
cdr3_aa: CSAKTPQDSGNTIYF

v_call: TRBV6-5
j_call: TRBJ1-4
cdr3_aa: CASWSGVGGEKLFF

v_call: TRBV12-3/TRBV12-4
j_call: TRBJ1-4
cdr3_aa: CASSLMIGTNEKLFF

v_call: TRBV24-1
j_call: TRBJ2-1
cdr3_aa: CATSETGLEFF

v_call: TRBV6-5
j_call: TRBJ1-5
cdr3_aa: CASSLGAGVTSYSNQPQHF

v_call: TRBV6-5
j_call: TRBJ1-3
cdr3_aa: CASSYGNEGAMSTIYF

v_call: TRBV29-1
j_call: TRBJ1-1
cdr3_aa: CSVEDRGSAFF

v_call: TRBV20-1
j_call: TRBJ2-3
cdr3_aa: CSARTDTQYF

v_call: TRBV2
j_call: TRBJ2-3
cdr3_aa: CASSEDVSRSSTDTQYF

v_call: TRBV7-2
j_call: TRBJ1-1
cdr3_aa: CASSSARATEAFF

v_call: TRBV4-2
j_call: TRBJ2-2
cdr3_aa: CASSQEVTSGGAAGELFF